This TCR beta chain came from a study of T cells in Graves' hyperthyroidism and ophthalmopathy. Study-level findings and limits: In validation, the model predicted ophthalmopathy. These predictions came a median roughly seven months before onset. Among clonotypes expanded in thyroid above 0.001, most were also found in blood.

In germline, CDR1 is SGHDT, CDR2 YYEEEE. The CDR3 runs 13 residues. The V end was cut by 1 base, the J end by 7 bases, with 11 bases between. This clonotype appeared a few times. No antigen is known for it. Regions amplified from RNA transcripts were the TCR beta CDR3 regions. When the TCR CDR3 underwent first-round RT-PCR, the HTBI primer set was used. MiXCR was run by TCRdb on the multiplex PCR reads, yielding one entry per CDR3 protein. The sample lists a few hundred thousand distinct CDR3 sequences, about 45% occurring once. The sequenced sample was peripheral blood or thyroid tissue (not recorded which). The receptor was derived from an adult woman with Graves' disease, either hyperthyroidism or ophthalmopathy (not recorded which). V is TRBV5-6 and J is TRBJ1-2, with D tentatively TRBD1 (6 bases). CDR3 region: CASSLFTGSGYTF. DNA for the CDR3: TGTGCCAGCAGCTTGTTTACAGGGAGTGGCTACACCTTC.